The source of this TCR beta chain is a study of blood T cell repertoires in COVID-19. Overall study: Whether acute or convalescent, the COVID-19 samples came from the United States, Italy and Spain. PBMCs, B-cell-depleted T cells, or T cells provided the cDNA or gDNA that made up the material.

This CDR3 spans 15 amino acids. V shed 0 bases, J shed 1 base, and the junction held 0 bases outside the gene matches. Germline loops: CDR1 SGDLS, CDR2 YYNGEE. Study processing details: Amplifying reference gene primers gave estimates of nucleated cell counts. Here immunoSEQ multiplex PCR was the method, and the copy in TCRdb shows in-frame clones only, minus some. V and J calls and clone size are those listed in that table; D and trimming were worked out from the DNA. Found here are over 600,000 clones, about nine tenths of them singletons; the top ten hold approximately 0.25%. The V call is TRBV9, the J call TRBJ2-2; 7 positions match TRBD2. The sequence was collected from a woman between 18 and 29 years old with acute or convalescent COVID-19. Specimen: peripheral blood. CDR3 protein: CASSVGTRNTGELFF. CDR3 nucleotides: TGTGCCAGCAGCGTAGGGACTAGGAACACCGGGGAGCTGTTTTTT.